Given below is one T cell receptor beta chain in context. The antigen remains unidentified. This record belongs to a study of shared clonotypes between healthy human individuals. Some clones are missing from TCRdb's copy, which holds only in-frame ones; the method was immunoSEQ multiplex PCR. The sample lists millions of clones, just over 90% occurring once. Study-wide results and limits: Across subsets, estimated richness was generally greater for naive than for memory populations. Clonotype sharing among donors likely depends on sequencing depth.

The clonotype was recovered from a man aged 18 to 30 in good health. Sequencing input: naive CD4+ T cells sorted from blood. Described subset: CD45RA+ positively selected.

The CDR3 here is CASSLSLAGARPYF. The CDR3 DNA follows: TGTGCCAGCAGCTTGAGCCTAGCGGGGGCACGACCGTACTTC. This chain joins TRBV5-6 and TRBJ2-5; 10 bases fit TRBD2. V shed 1 base, J shed 13 bases, and the junction held 10 bases outside the gene matches. The CDR3 totals 14 residues. The germline CDR1 and CDR2 sequences are SGHDT and YYEEEE.